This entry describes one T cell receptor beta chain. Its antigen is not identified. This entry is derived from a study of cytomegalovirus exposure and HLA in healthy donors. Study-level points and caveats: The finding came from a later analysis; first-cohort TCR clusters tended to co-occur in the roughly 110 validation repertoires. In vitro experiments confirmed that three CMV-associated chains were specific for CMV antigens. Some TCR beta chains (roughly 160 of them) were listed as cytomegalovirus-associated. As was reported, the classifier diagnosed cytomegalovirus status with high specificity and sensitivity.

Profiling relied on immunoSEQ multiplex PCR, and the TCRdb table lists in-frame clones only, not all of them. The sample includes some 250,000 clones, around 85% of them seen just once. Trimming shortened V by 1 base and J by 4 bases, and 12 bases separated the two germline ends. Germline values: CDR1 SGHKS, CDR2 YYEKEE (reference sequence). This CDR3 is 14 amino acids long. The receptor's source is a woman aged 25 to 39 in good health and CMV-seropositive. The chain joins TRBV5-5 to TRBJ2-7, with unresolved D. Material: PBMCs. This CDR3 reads CASSLSNLIYEQYF. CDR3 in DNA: TGTGCCAGCAGCTTGAGTAACCTAATATACGAGCAGTACTTC.